This T cell receptor beta chain was captured by sequencing in a study of T cell responses to AZD1222 COVID-19 vaccine. As to this clone: Its antigen is still unknown.

Overall study results and limits: Donors were largely white British and mainly female; clonal diversity was possibly underestimated. The peak T cell response came first, and repertoires were sampled only after it.

V was clipped by 4 bases and J by 2 bases, with 9 bases between them. This CDR3 spans 13 amino acids. Germline V gene lookup returns CDR1 SGDLS and CDR2 YYNGEE. TCRdb's copy holds only in-frame clones and misses some; the assay was immunoSEQ multiplex PCR. Found here are about 200,000 clones, approximately 86% of them singletons; the top ten hold more than 7%. This clonotype was sampled from an adult in good health. The J gene is TRBJ1-1, the V gene TRBV9, with D maybe TRBD1 (6 bases). Sample: peripheral blood, taken on day 0 of AZD1222 vaccination. The CDR3 coding sequence is TGTGCCAGCAGCCAACAGGGAAACACTGAAGCTTTCTTT. Residues: CASSQQGNTEAFF.